The sequence of this TCR beta chain was determined in a study of cytomegalovirus exposure and HLA in healthy donors (dated by TCRdb to 2015 to 2018). Describing the broader study: According to an earlier analysis of a few hundred of the donors, roughly 180 million T cells yielded roughly 110 million unique TCR beta sequences and more than 250 Gb of sequence data. Donor age, sex, ethnicity and CMV serostatus were compiled alongside the repertoire data. HLA typing covered class I and class II loci at four-digit resolution. Roughly 5 DR-DQ haplotypes were handled as single units for association and clustering, since linkage in the cohort was strong. The study used immunosequencing to profile the T cell repertoires of about 670 subjects and linked those repertoires to cytomegalovirus serostatus. The study was designed to test whether signatures of past pathogen exposure could be identified by cataloging public T cell receptors. All discovery cohort repertoires had been generated using a single sequencing platform. An earlier analysis of around 540 of the donors applied high-throughput TCR beta sequencing to assess whether each TCR beta V gene segment acted as functional or pseudogenic. In a later analysis, previously published TCR beta repertoires from 600 to 850 donors were re-analyzed and high-resolution HLA genotyping was added so that TCR occurrence patterns could be studied. About 330 gigabases of sequencing data and 70 million to 100 million unique TCR sequences made up an early release that covered 500 to 700 HLA-typed donors. In addition to the first cohort of around 670 subjects, a separate validation cohort of 120 different subjects was used. A later genetic analysis used genome-wide SNP genotypes for about 60% of the roughly 670 donors, treating that subset as a discovery cohort. On average, around 230,000 unique TCR beta nucleotide sequences were sequenced per donor among 398 genotyped donors of the cohort, with roughly 18% of those sequences being non-productive. The genetic ancestry cluster associated with self-reported Caucasian donors included 81% of the 398 genotyped donors. Typing coverage varied by locus: 629-630 donors for A, B, C, DRB1 and DQB1; more than 500 for DQA1; approximately 610 for DPA1; around 450 for DPB1. To predict cytomegalovirus infection status, the study combined high-throughput TCR immunosequencing, statistical association of individual TCRs with disease status, and machine learning. Rather than using new phenotypic data, the later analysis identified candidate immune exposures from TCR beta sequences and from how often those sequences occurred across donors.

The library was obtained by the immunoSEQ multiplex PCR assay. A mixture of 60 forward primers for TCR Vbeta segments and 13 reverse primers for TCR Jbeta segments was used in the multiplex PCR. The CDR3 region of rearranged TCR beta genes was amplified from genomic DNA by a multiplex PCR assay. Amplified TCR beta libraries were sequenced as 87-base-pair reads on the Illumina HiSeq System. The original methods were these. In a later analysis, tens of millions of unique TCR beta chains were counted across the approximately 620 repertoires, and about 9.9 million of these chains were shared by at least two donors. Raw reads were error-corrected and collapsed into unique sequences by a nearest-neighbor algorithm in which closely related sequences were merged to remove PCR and sequencing errors. To assign V, D and J gene segments, CDR3 sequences were aligned to IMGT reference sequences. For a sequence to be retained, a match of at least six nucleotides was required to both a V gene segment and a J gene segment. A rearrangement counted as productive if the CDR3 had no stop codons and remained in frame with V and J, and every other rearrangement counted as non-productive. Following IMGT convention, CDR3 was defined as the stretch from the second conserved V-encoded cysteine up to the conserved J-encoded phenylalanine. The earlier analysis of some 600 of the donors excluded sequences that lacked an unambiguous match to a single V gene segment. In an earlier analysis of around 590 of the donors, a V segment was called functional when productive rearrangements were above 56.7%, and segregating when the standard deviation between donors exceeded 5%. A statistical classification framework was built to diagnose cytomegalovirus status from the catalog of TCR beta chain sequences. A later analysis assigned V and J genes by comparing TCR nucleotide sequences with IMGT/GENE-DB human TR gene sequences. Using the TCRdist pipeline, a later analysis assigned CDR3 sequences along with most-parsimonious VDJ recombination scenarios. In a later analysis, each TCR beta chain was defined by its CDR3 amino acid sequence together with its V-gene family, and reads without a unique V-gene family were excluded. As a way to deal with suspected cross-contamination and a sequencing artifact, a later analysis dropped hundreds of nucleotide sequences that were highly shared and had low generation probability. For each public chain, a later analysis derived a clonal expansion index from normalized ranks of inferred template counts within each repertoire. Generation probabilities in a later analysis came from a VDJ recombination model fitted to out-of-frame rearrangements, and those results were checked against IGoR. In a later analysis, TCR-TCR, TCR-HLA and TCR-CMV co-occurrence was scored with hypergeometric tests, and a repertoire-size bias correction was applied to TCR pairs. To estimate false discovery rates, a later analysis permuted the HLA or CMV assignments 20 times. In a later analysis, co-occurring TCRs were grouped with DBSCAN, and TCRdist sequence similarity was added when clustering was performed within HLA-allele-positive subsets. Co-occurrence clustering excluded repertoires with fewer than 30,000 or more than 120,000 public chains, plus five with anomalous nucleotide sharing. Not all clones reach the TCRdb copy of this immuneACCESS table, which keeps in-frame sequences only. Checked studies attribute under half of the gap to unresolved V genes and leave the rest unexplained. V and J calls and clone size follow that table, whereas D and trimming were derived from the DNA. The sample includes some 130,000 clones, with over 60% observed a single time. The ten largest clones represent roughly 2% of the sample.

Unmatched junction bases come to 13, with V trimmed by 2 bases and J by 1 base. The CDR3 starts with the cysteine, ends with the phenylalanine, and has 19 residues. Just the 57-base CDR3 DNA is kept, in frame starting at base 1. CDR1 and CDR2 (MNHEY, SMNVEV) derive from the germline V gene (reference sequence). In total, just over 650 healthy bone marrow donors made up the cohort. Cohort members were all nominally healthy when sampled, although unrecorded immune exposures were likely present. The donor was CMV seronegative and was included in the group of a few hundred seronegative cohort members. Every donor gave a peripheral blood sample, and the peripheral blood mononuclear cells from that sample were used for TCR beta sequencing. Genomic DNA was extracted from the blood cell samples with the Qiagen DNeasy Blood Extraction Kit. Study-wide conclusions, independent of this receptor: A cluster of highly shared sequence variants was judged likely to be a technical artifact of the sequencing pipeline. The presence/absence analyses assumed that sequencing depth was roughly uniform across donors, and that assumption may not be true. The study gave a list of about 160 TCR beta chains associated with cytomegalovirus. In vitro tests confirmed that a few of the cytomegalovirus-associated TCR beta chains recognize cytomegalovirus antigens. Because some donors lacked HLA typing at each locus, the association tests relied only on the typed subset. In a later genetic analysis, a missense DCLRE1C variant was associated with V-gene and J-gene trimming of TCR beta chains, and the association was replicated in an independent cohort. Some 16 rarely observed V segments, including chromosome 9 orphons, were excluded from the earlier analysis of approximately 500 of the donors because counts were too low. When HLA alleles, especially DR and DQ, strongly co-occurred, TCR associations were difficult to assign to individual alleles. Correlated functional status among segregating V segments might be attributable to linkage disequilibrium, but an unknown experimental factor could not be ruled out. The classifier was reported to diagnose cytomegalovirus status with high specificity and sensitivity in both the original and validation cohorts. According to a later analysis, most CMV-associated TCR beta chains appeared to be HLA-restricted, and the HLA associations seemed to be driven largely by CMV exposure. Most TCR sequences were seen in very few donors, while some public TCRs were found in many individuals. Some IMGT-functional V segments, including TRBV6-2 and TRBV6-3, could not be distinguished by the 87-base-pair reads and were therefore excluded. In an earlier analysis of 587 of the donors, most TCR beta V segments appeared in productive rearrangements about 90% or about 30% of the time, broadly matching IMGT annotations. The authors suggested that the approach could potentially be extended to other disease states and immunological phenotypes. In a later analysis, the rate of TCR association differed among HLA loci, with DRB1 alleles having the most associated TCRs and HLA-C alleles having the fewest. In a later analysis, several top co-occurrence clusters were reported to appear linked to parvovirus B19, influenza, CMV and Epstein-Barr virus. In a later genetic analysis, fewer N-insertions in productive TCRs were reported among donors in an Asian-associated ancestry cluster than the approximately 630-donor mean. In a later analysis, some 17,000 TCR beta sequences were associated with specific HLA alleles at a false discovery rate of 0.05. A later analysis found that HLA-associated TCR beta chains were more clonally expanded and had lower generation probabilities than equally common non-associated chains. A further reported finding was that TCR beta sequences accurately predicted the HLA-A and HLA-B alleles for most subjects in the first cohort. The only immune exposure information available for the cohort was CMV serostatus. This cohort had only TCR beta chains sequenced, and the lack of alpha or paired-chain data limited which features could be detected.

Worth noting for this clone: Its recognized antigen is unknown. Per-nucleotide qualities are absent, and no much larger clonotype sits a single base away.

This receptor was obtained from a man between 25 and 39 years old in good health and CMV-seronegative. Material: PBMCs. The rearranged segments are TRBV27 and TRBJ1-2; 10 junctional bases match TRBD1. The CDR3 protein: CASSLGGPGQGLRNYGYTF. In nucleotides, the sequence is TGTGCCAGCAGTTTAGGAGGACCGGGACAGGGGCTACGTAACTATGGCTACACCTTC.